The 6 T cell receptor beta chains listed next were all sequenced from one sample in a study of cytomegalovirus exposure and HLA in healthy donors (dated by TCRdb to 2016 to 2017). Libraries were built with the immunoSEQ multiplex PCR assay. For the multiplex PCR, a mixture combining 60 forward primers for TCR Vbeta segments and 13 reverse primers for TCR Jbeta segments was used. Imported from immuneACCESS, the table was reduced by TCRdb to in-frame sequences with V and J called. These copies leave out some clones; in studies compared against another copy, an unresolved V gene accounts for under half, and the cause of the remainder is not known. In all, the sample holds 100,000 to 150,000 clones, and 60% to 80% of those were seen once. Around 3.3% of the sample is held by the ten biggest clonotypes. The sample comprised PBMCs. These receptors all come from a woman aged 45-65 years in good health and CMV-seronegative.

J is TRBJ2-2 and V is TRBV11-2, with 13 positions matching TRBD2. J was trimmed by 5 bases and V by 5 bases; bases with no gene match: 5. Germline CDR1 and CDR2: SGHAT and FQNNGV. This CDR3 spans 16 amino acids. CDR3 loop: CASSATSGRGTGELFF. CDR3 nucleotide sequence: TGTGCCAGCAGCGCTACTAGCGGGAGGGGTACCGGGGAGCTGTTTTTT.

There are a few counts of this clone. At one of its ends the junction is not consistent with the germline gene, which may arise from a read error. The chain couples TRBV7-9 to TRBJ2-7; D is perhaps TRBD2 (6 bases). This CDR3 is built from 11 residues. Germline lookup yields CDR1 SEHNR and CDR2 FQNEAQ (reference sequence). The CDR3 DNA reads TGTTCCAGCGGTAGCGGATACGAGCAGTACTTC. Protein: CSSGSGYEQYF.

This clone was seen once. The chain links TRBV7-2 to TRBJ2-1; possible D gene TRBD2, 6 bases. This CDR3 region has 14 residues. The germline V gene encodes CDR1 SGHTA and CDR2 FQGNSA. V was cut by 5 bases and J by 6 bases, with 14 bases left in between. In DNA form, the CDR3 reads TGTGCCAGCAGCCCCTCACTAGCAGCCAATGAGCAGTTCTTC. Its translation: CASSPSLAANEQFF.

This chain joins TRBV19 and TRBJ2-7; 10 positions agree with TRBD1. The germline CDR1 and CDR2 sequences are LNHDA and SQIVND (reference sequence). The CDR3 has 14 amino acids. V gave up 5 bases and J gave up 3 bases; unmatched junction bases: 4. This chain's CDR3 is CASSPRTGGYEQYF. DNA for the CDR3: TGTGCCAGTAGTCCAAGGACAGGGGGCTACGAGCAGTACTTC.

V and J are TRBV5-4 and TRBJ2-7; tentative D call: TRBD1 (5 bases). CDR3 length: 13 residues. V was cut by 9 bases and J by 0 bases, with 13 bases left in between. Per the germline V gene, CDR1 is SGHNT and CDR2 is YYREEE (reference sequence). CDR3 amino acids: CATRKGFSYEQYF. The CDR3 DNA follows: TGTGCCACCCGGAAGGGGTTCTCCTACGAGCAGTACTTC. The full variable domain, in which reference TRBV5-4 and TRBJ2-7 provide the parts outside the CDR3, is ETGVTQSPTHLIKTRGQQVTLRCSSQSGHNTVSWYQQALGQGPQFIFQYYREEENGRGNFPPRFSGLQFPNYSSELNVNALELDDSALYLCATRKGFSYEQYFGPGTRLTVT.

The CDR3 nucleotides are TGTGCCAGCAGCCAAGTTTCCCCCGTCCCTCCCTACGAGCAGTACTTC. Its translation: CASSQVSPVPPYEQYF. The chain carries TRBV14 and TRBJ2-7; D is unclear. V dropped 1 base and J dropped 2 bases, with 15 bases sitting between them. The V gene's germline CDR1 is SGHDN and CDR2 FVKESK. The CDR3 loop spans 16 amino acids.